This entry lists 28 T cell receptor beta chains sequenced from one sample in a study of beta chain features in type 1 diabetes. Of the isolated RNA, all was reverse transcribed, and so the sequenced material was expressed TCRB transcripts. Produced via immunoSEQ multiplex PCR; TCRdb's table is partial and in-frame only. The sample contains over 350,000 clones, more than 13% of which appear only once. The sequenced sample was naive CD4+ T cells from blood. Every receptor here comes from a woman between 18 and 30 years old in good health.

This clone has only a few counts. J is TRBJ2-5 and V is TRBV5-1; D is perhaps TRBD1 (5 bases). The CDR3 covers 11 residues. With 5 bases removed from V and 4 bases from J, the gap between germline ends came to 6 bases. The germline V gene has CDR1 SGHRS and CDR2 YFSETQ. The CDR3 sequence is CASRGPETQYF. As DNA, the CDR3 is TGCGCCAGCAGGGGGCCAGAGACCCAGTACTTC. The full variable domain, rest sourced from reference TRBV5-1 and TRBJ2-5, is KAGVTQTPRYLIKTRGQQVTLSCSPISGHRSVSWYQQTPGQGLQFLFEYFSETQRNKGNFPGRFSGRQFSNSRSEMNVSTLELGDSALYLCASRGPETQYFGPGTRLLVL.

The chain combines TRBV30 with TRBJ1-1; D gene ambiguous. In germline, CDR1 is GTSNPN, CDR2 SVGIG (reference sequence). The CDR3 runs to 12 residues. The CDR3 DNA reads TGTGCTCTGGAGCCGCGTAACACTGAAGCTTTCTTT. As protein: CALEPRNTEAFF.

This clone has only a few counts. DNA of the CDR3: TGTGCCAGCAGCTCAATGGGTCCACGAAGGGGCAATGAGCAGTTCTTC. Translation gives CASSSMGPRRGNEQFF. The chain carries TRBV7-9 and TRBJ2-1; tentatively, D is TRBD1 (5 bases). The CDR3 has 16 residues. Germline lookup yields CDR1 SEHNR and CDR2 FQNEAQ (reference sequence). V was clipped by 4 bases and J by 6 bases, with 19 bases between them.

The chain links TRBV5-1 to TRBJ1-4; D unclear. The V gene lost 2 bases and the J gene lost 5 bases, with 10 bases spanning the gap. Germline CDR1 reads SGHRS; CDR2 reads YFSETQ. This CDR3 contains 14 residues. The CDR3 protein is CASSFGPRNEKLFF. CDR3 sequence (DNA): TGCGCCAGCAGCTTTGGGCCGAGAAATGAAAAACTGTTTTTT.

This clone was seen only a few times. This chain connects TRBV5-1 to TRBJ2-5, with D possibly matching TRBD1 (6 bases). CDR3 length equals 14 residues. Germline lookup yields CDR1 SGHRS and CDR2 YFSETQ. V was shortened by 4 bases and J by 2 bases, with 12 bases between the two germline ends. In DNA form, the CDR3 reads TGCGCCAGCAGCCTGGACAGAATTCAAGAGACCCAGTACTTC. Translating gives CASSLDRIQETQYF.

The chain is built from TRBV6-6 and TRBJ2-1; tentatively, D is TRBD2 (5 bases). This CDR3 spans 16 amino acids. CDR1 and CDR2 (germline): MNHNY, SVGAGI (reference sequence). V was pared by 6 bases and J by 0 bases, with 15 bases between. The CDR3 DNA is TGTGCCAGCAGCTCCCATCGTACTAGCTCCTACAATGAGCAGTTCTTC. It translates to CASSSHRTSSYNEQFF.

The V and J genes are TRBV28 and TRBJ2-5; TRBD1 matches at 9 bases. V gave up 6 bases and J gave up 4 bases; unmatched junction bases: 6. Germline CDR1 reads MDHEN; CDR2 reads SYDVKM. The CDR3 is made up of 14 amino acids. CDR3: CASSRQGDGETQYF. CDR3 coding DNA: TGTGCCAGCAGCCGACAGGGGGATGGAGAGACCCAGTACTTC.

The chain combines TRBV6-6 with TRBJ2-5; perhaps TRBD2 as D (6 bases). This CDR3 has 15 residues. V was clipped by 0 bases and J by 7 bases, with 15 bases between them. Germline V CDR1 and CDR2: MNHNY, SVGAGI (reference sequence). The CDR3 protein is CASSYSRLDVATQYF. DNA of the CDR3: TGTGCCAGCAGTTACTCGAGACTAGATGTGGCGACCCAGTACTTC.

The V gene is TRBV5-6, the J gene TRBJ1-5; tentatively, D is TRBD1 (6 bases). This CDR3 contains 14 residues. With 2 bases removed from V and 7 bases from J, the gap between germline ends came to 13 bases. From germline, CDR1 is SGHDT and CDR2 YYEEEE. The CDR3 nucleotides read TGTGCCAGCAGCTTTACAGGGAATGGACAGCCCCAGCATTTT. Translating it yields CASSFTGNGQPQHF.

This rearrangement joins TRBV15 to TRBJ1-2, with a tentative D call TRBD1 (6 bases). Germline V CDR1 and CDR2: LNHNV, YYDKDF (reference sequence). There are 14 residues in the CDR3. Trimming stripped 0 bases from V and 8 bases from J, with 13 bases between. In DNA, the CDR3 is TGTGCCACCAGCAGAGATGTCGGGACAAACGGCTACACCTTC. Protein: CATSRDVGTNGYTF. The full variable domain, with the rest looked up from reference TRBV15 and TRBJ1-2, is DAMVIQNPRYQVTQFGKPVTLSCSQTLNHNVMYWYQQKSSQAPKLLFHYYDKDFNNEADTPDNFQSRRPNTSFCFLDIRSPGLGDTAMYLCATSRDVGTNGYTFGSGTRLTVV.

This clone was counted only a few times. V usage is TRBV5-1 and J usage is TRBJ2-1; possible D gene TRBD2, 5 bases. This CDR3 has 13 residues. Trimming removed 1 base from V and 7 bases from J, with 9 bases in between. CDR1 and CDR2 (germline): SGHRS, YFSETQ. The CDR3 region is CASSLYSGNEQFF. The CDR3 nucleotides are TGCGCCAGCAGCTTGTACTCGGGAAATGAGCAGTTCTTC.

The chain recombines TRBV29-1 with TRBJ2-7; 7 nucleotides match TRBD1. In germline, CDR1 is SQVTM, CDR2 ANQGSEA. V lost 0 bases and J lost 2; bases outside the gene matches: 7. The CDR3 has 15 amino acids. This CDR3 reads CSVEDLRQGAYEQYF. The CDR3 DNA reads as TGCAGCGTTGAAGATCTTAGGCAGGGGGCCTACGAGCAGTACTTC.

Only a few counts were recorded for this clone. This chain joins TRBV29-1 and TRBJ2-3, with 10 positions matching TRBD2. Trimming took 6 bases from V and 2 from J; bases not matched to a gene: 5. Germline lookup yields CDR1 SQVTM and CDR2 ANQGSEA. The CDR3 totals 14 residues. The CDR3 spells CSVRTSGHTDTQYF. In DNA form, the CDR3 reads TGCAGCGTCCGGACTAGCGGACACACAGATACGCAGTATTTT.

The gene calls are TRBV18 and TRBJ2-1; TRBD2 might be the D (6 bases). Germline values: CDR1 KGHSH, CDR2 LQKENI. The CDR3 extends over 15 amino acids. V was trimmed by 0 bases and J by 4 bases, leaving 10 bases between them. CDR3 residues: CASSPPSSAYNEQFF. CDR3 bases: TGTGCCAGCTCACCACCCTCTAGCGCTTACAATGAGCAGTTCTTC.

This clone was observed a few times. J is TRBJ2-7 and V is TRBV7-3; 7 bases align to TRBD2. The CDR3 contains 15 residues. The V gene's germline CDR1 is SGHTA and CDR2 FQGTGA. The V segment lost 2 bases and the J segment 4 bases; nucleotides outside the gene matches: 8. The CDR3 bases are TGTGCCAGCAGCTTAGGGCTAGCGGCGACTTACGAGCAGTACTTC. Translating gives CASSLGLAATYEQYF.

V usage is TRBV29-1 and J usage is TRBJ1-2, with TRBD1 identical over 10 bases. Germline V lookup: CDR1 SQVTM, CDR2 ANQGSEA. V gave up 4 bases and J gave up 4 bases; unmatched junction bases: 12. The CDR3 has 16 residues. The CDR3 region is CSVAHGTGEWVYGYTF. Here the CDR3 DNA reads TGCAGCGTTGCTCATGGGACAGGGGAGTGGGTCTATGGCTACACCTTC.

The genes are TRBV25-1 and TRBJ1-4; D gene unclear. The CDR3 loop spans 11 amino acids. Trimming shortened V by 7 bases and J by 7 bases, and 7 bases separated the two germline ends. From germline, CDR1 is MGHDK and CDR2 SYGVNS. CDR3 nucleotide sequence: TGTGCCAGCACATTTAGTGAAAAACTGTTTTTT. Protein product: CASTFSEKLFF. The full variable domain, its missing parts supplied by reference TRBV25-1 and TRBJ1-4, is EADIYQTPRYLVIGTGKKITLECSQTMGHDKMYWYQQDPGMELHLIHYSYGVNSTEKGDLSSESTVSRIRTEHFPLTLESARPSHTSQYLCASTFSEKLFFGSGTQLSVL.

This clone was seen a few times. This chain uses TRBV30 with TRBJ2-2; D is possibly TRBD1 (6 bases). The CDR3 totals 16 residues. V was shortened by 1 base and J by 6 bases, with 18 bases between the two germline ends. The V gene's germline CDR1 is GTSNPN and CDR2 SVGIG (reference sequence). The CDR3 loop reads CAWSGVAGTLPGELFF. For the CDR3, the DNA is TGTGCCTGGAGTGGCGTGGCCGGGACATTACCCGGGGAGCTGTTTTTT.

The chain is built from TRBV7-2 and TRBJ1-3; D is uncertain. V was clipped by 6 bases and J by 4 bases, with 16 bases between them. This CDR3 has 15 amino acids. Germline V gene sequence: CDR1 SGHTA, CDR2 FQGNSA. CDR3 sequence: CASRAGSTGGNTIYF. Here the CDR3 DNA reads TGTGCCAGCAGGGCAGGTTCTACTGGCGGAAACACCATATATTTT.

This clone was detected a few times. The chain links TRBV19 to TRBJ2-7, with 7 positions matching TRBD1. Unmatched junction bases numbered 8, after V lost 5 bases and J lost 4 bases. Looked up from germline, CDR1 is LNHDA and CDR2 is SQIVND (reference sequence). The CDR3 sequence is 14 residues long. CDR3 in DNA: TGTGCCAGTAGTTCGGACAGGCGGAATTACGAGCAGTACTTC. Translated, it gives CASSSDRRNYEQYF.

This clone has just a few counts. The rearrangement uses TRBV7-2 and TRBJ2-1; 15 bases match TRBD2. Looked up from germline, CDR1 is SGHTA and CDR2 is FQGNSA. The CDR3 extends over 16 amino acids. Trimming took 5 bases from V and 7 from J; bases not matched to a gene: 6. The CDR3 protein is CASSAPGTSGRNEQFF. CDR3 coding DNA: TGTGCCAGCAGCGCGCCCGGGACTAGCGGGAGGAATGAGCAGTTCTTC.

The chain couples TRBV10-3 to TRBJ2-3; tentatively, D is TRBD2 (6 bases). Looked up from germline, CDR1 is ENHRY and CDR2 is SYGVKD. Trimming shortened V by 4 bases and J by 5 bases, and 13 bases separated the two germline ends. The CDR3 contains 14 residues. This chain's CDR3 is CAISATGEGDTQYF. For the CDR3, the DNA is TGTGCCATCAGTGCAACGGGAGAGGGAGATACGCAGTATTTT.

Remarks on this clone: As the CDR3 is not closed by the conserved phenylalanine or tryptophan, this likely results from a read error. It is unclear where the CDR3 begins or ends on the DNA, so no DNA is shown, and the CDR3 is as TCRdb lists it. The chain recombines TRBV2 with TRBJ2-7; the table names TRBD1, a call not compared with the DNA. The CDR3 extends over 12 residues, inclusive of both ends. Germline-derived CDR1 and CDR2 are SNHLY and FYNNEI. CDR3 in amino acids: CASSPRVGDIRL.

V and J are TRBV7-9 and TRBJ2-3, with TRBD2 matching 14 bases. There are 18 residues in the CDR3. V gave up 3 bases and J gave up 0 bases; unmatched junction bases: 5. Germline CDR1 SEHNR, CDR2 FQNEAQ (reference sequence). In DNA form, the CDR3 reads TGTGCCAGCAGCTTCGGGACTAGCGGGAGTCCTAGCACAGATACGCAGTATTTT. Its translation is CASSFGTSGSPSTDTQYF.

This clone turned up a few times. This chain joins TRBV7-3 and TRBJ2-1; D might be TRBD1 (6 bases). V lost 2 bases and J 4 bases, leaving 12 bases between the germline ends. Germline V CDR1 and CDR2: SGHTA, FQGTGA. This CDR3 is 15 amino acids long. CDR3 DNA sequence: TGTGCCAGCAGCTTATACAGGGCAGCTTACAATGAGCAGTTCTTC. Its translation is CASSLYRAAYNEQFF.

This clone was detected a few times. The chain recombines TRBV30 with TRBJ1-4, with a possible D match to TRBD1 (6 bases). The CDR3 loop spans 13 amino acids. Trimming removed 5 bases at V and 9 bases at J, with 16 bases between. CDR1 is GTSNPN and CDR2 is SVGIG in the germline V gene (reference sequence). The DNA of the CDR3 is TGTGCCTGGGACCGGGACACGGAAAAAAAACTGTTTTTT. This gives the protein CAWDRDTEKKLFF.

The V and J genes are TRBV5-1 and TRBJ1-4; D ambiguous. CDR3 length: 14 residues. V lost 2 bases and J lost 3, with 8 bases in between. The germline V gene has CDR1 SGHRS and CDR2 YFSETQ. CDR3 sequence (DNA): TGCGCCAGCAGCTTCGGGAGGGCTAATGAAAAACTGTTTTTT. It yields the protein CASSFGRANEKLFF.

The chain carries TRBV2 and TRBJ1-5; TRBD1 is a possible D gene (6 bases). Trimming stripped 4 bases from V and 4 bases from J, with 14 bases between. The CDR3 loop spans 15 amino acids. The germline CDR1 and CDR2 sequences are SNHLY and FYNNEI. CDR3 in amino acids: CASSGQGPGNQPQHF. The CDR3 region has the DNA TGTGCCAGCAGTGGCCAGGGGCCGGGGAATCAGCCCCAGCATTTT. Variable domain in full (rest from reference TRBV2 and TRBJ1-5): EPEVTQTPSHQVTQMGQEVILRCVPISNHLYFYWYRQILGQKVEFLVSFYNNEISEKSEIFDDQFSVERPDGSNFTLKIRSTKLEDSAMYFCASSGQGPGNQPQHFGDGTRLSIL.